This T cell receptor (beta chain) was sequenced in a study of early T cells in non-severe SARS-CoV-2 infection. In the study overall: Sequencing used unsorted whole-blood bulk RNA, so chains lack pairing.

This clonotype was counted at least ten times. Via MiXCR, TCRdb re-called the 5' RACE reads, giving one row per CDR3 protein. Altogether about 84,000 distinct CDR3 sequences are present, roughly 12% being singletons, with the ten largest covering approximately 2.4%. V shed 0 bases and J shed 10 bases, with 13 bases lying between them. Germline lookup yields CDR1 LGHDT and CDR2 YNNKEL (reference sequence). The CDR3 contains 14 residues. This receptor was obtained from an adult who was a healthcare worker with PCR-confirmed SARS-CoV-2 infection or an uninfected control (not recorded which). Material for sequencing was whole blood. The chain has TRBV3-1 and TRBJ2-4; D perhaps matches TRBD2 (6 bases). The CDR3 DNA follows: TGTGCCAGCAGCCAAGAATCGGCTGGAGGGATTCAGTACTTC. Encoded protein: CASSQESAGGIQYF.